The source of this T cell receptor beta chain is a study of cytomegalovirus exposure and HLA in healthy donors. To note about this clone: Its antigen is undetermined.

V shed 6 bases and J 1 base; nucleotides not matched to a gene: 6. CDR1 is MDHEN and CDR2 is SYDVKM in the germline V gene. The CDR3 totals 15 residues. Data came from immunoSEQ multiplex PCR; TCRdb stores just in-frame clones and leaves some out. The table shows around 69,000 clones, with roughly 95% occurring only once. Findings and limits, study-wide: Roughly 170 TCR beta chains were listed as cytomegalovirus-associated. Specificity for CMV antigens was confirmed in vitro for three of the CMV-associated chains.

The sequenced sample was PBMCs. The source of this sequence is a woman aged 18-35 years in good health and CMV-seropositive. The chain employs TRBV28 and TRBJ1-2; 9 positions match TRBD1. CDR3 region: CASRAGTGINYGYTF. The CDR3, as DNA: TGTGCCAGCAGGGCCGGGACAGGGATTAACTATGGCTACACCTTC.